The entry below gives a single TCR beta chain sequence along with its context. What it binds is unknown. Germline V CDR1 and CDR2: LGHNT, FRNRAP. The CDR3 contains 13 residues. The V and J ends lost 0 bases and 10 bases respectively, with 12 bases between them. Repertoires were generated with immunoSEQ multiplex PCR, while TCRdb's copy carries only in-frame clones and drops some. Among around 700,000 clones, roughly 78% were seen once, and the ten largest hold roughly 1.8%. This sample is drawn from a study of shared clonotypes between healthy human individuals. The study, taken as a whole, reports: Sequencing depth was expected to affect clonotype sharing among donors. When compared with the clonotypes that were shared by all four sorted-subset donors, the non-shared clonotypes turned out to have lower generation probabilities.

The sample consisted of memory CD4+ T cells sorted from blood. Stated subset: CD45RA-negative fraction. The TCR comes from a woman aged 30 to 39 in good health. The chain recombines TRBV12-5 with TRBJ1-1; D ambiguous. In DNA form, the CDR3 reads TGTGCTAGTGGTTTGGTTCCACCACTGACAGCTTTCTTT. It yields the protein CASGLVPPLTAFF. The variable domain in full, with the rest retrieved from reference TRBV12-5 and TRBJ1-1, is DARVTQTPRHKVTEMGQEVTMRCQPILGHNTVFWYRQTMMQGLELLAYFRNRAPLDDSGMPKDRFSAEMPDATLATLKIQPSEPRDSAVYFCASGLVPPLTAFFGQGTRLTVV.